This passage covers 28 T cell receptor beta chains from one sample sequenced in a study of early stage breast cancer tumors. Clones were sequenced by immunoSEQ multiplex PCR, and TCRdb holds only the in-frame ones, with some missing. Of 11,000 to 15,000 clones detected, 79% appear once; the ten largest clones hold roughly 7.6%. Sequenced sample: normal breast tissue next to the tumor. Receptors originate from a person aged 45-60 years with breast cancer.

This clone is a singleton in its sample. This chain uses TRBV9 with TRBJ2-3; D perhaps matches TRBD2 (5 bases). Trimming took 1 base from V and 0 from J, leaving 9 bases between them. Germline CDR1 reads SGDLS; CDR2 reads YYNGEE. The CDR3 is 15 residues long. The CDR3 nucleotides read TGTGCCAGCAGCGTATCAGAGCGGAGCACAGATACGCAGTATTTT. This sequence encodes CASSVSERSTDTQYF.

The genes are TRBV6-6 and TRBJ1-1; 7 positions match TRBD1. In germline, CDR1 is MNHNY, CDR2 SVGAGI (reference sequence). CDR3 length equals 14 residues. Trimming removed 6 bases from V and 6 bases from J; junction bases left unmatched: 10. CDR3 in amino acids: CASRVQEGAAEAFF. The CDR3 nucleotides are TGTGCCAGCAGGGTTCAGGAGGGGGCAGCTGAAGCTTTCTTT.

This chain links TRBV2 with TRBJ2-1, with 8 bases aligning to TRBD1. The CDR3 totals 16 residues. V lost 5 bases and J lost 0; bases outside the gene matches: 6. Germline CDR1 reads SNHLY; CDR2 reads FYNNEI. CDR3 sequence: CASSLQGADSYNEQFF. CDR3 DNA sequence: TGTGCCAGCAGTTTGCAGGGGGCGGACTCCTACAATGAGCAGTTCTTC.

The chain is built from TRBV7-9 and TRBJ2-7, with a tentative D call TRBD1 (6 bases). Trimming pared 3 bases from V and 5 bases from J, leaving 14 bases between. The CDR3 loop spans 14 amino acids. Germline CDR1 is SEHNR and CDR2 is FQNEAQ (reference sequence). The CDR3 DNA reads TGTGCCAGCAGCTTTGACAGGCCCATGAACGAGCAGTACTTC. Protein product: CASSFDRPMNEQYF.

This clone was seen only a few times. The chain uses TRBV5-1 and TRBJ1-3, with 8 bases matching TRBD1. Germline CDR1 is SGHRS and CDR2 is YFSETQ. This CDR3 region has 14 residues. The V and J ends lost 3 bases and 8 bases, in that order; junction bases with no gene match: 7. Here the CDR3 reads CASSSGQGWDTIYF. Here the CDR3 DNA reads TGCGCCAGCAGCTCCGGACAGGGCTGGGACACCATATATTTT.

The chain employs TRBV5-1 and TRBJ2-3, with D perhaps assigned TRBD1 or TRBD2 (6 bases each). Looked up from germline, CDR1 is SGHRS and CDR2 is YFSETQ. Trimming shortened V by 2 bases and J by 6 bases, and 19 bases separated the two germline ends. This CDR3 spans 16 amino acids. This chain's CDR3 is CASSLSRGGGTDTQYF. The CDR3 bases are TGCGCCAGCAGCTTATCCAGGGGTGGAGGGACGGATACGCAGTATTTT.

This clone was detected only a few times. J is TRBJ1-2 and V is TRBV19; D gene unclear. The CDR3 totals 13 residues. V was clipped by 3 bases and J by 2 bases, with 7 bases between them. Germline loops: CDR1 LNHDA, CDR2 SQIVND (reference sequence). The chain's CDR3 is CASSISTNYGYTF. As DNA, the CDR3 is TGTGCCAGTAGTATCTCCACGAACTATGGCTACACCTTC.

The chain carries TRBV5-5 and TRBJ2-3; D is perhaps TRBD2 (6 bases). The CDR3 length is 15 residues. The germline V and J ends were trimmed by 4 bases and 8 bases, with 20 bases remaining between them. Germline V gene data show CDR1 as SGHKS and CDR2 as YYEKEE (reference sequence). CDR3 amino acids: CASSPSPAWGGTQYF. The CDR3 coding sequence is TGTGCCAGCAGCCCATCCCCCGCCTGGGGAGGTACGCAGTATTTT.

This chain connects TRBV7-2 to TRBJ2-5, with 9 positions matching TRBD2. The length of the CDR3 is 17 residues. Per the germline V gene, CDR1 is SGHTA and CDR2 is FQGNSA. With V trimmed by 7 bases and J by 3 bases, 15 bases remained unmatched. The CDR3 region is CASTPREGSGGEETQYF. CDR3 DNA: TGTGCCAGCACCCCCCGTGAGGGTAGCGGGGGAGAAGAGACCCAGTACTTC.

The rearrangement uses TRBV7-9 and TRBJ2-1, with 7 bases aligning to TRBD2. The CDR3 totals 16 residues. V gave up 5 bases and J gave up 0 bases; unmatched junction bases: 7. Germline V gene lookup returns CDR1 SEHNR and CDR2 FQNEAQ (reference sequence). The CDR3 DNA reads TGTGCCAGCAGCCCCCCGGGGGGAAGCTCCTACAATGAGCAGTTCTTC. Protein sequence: CASSPPGGSSYNEQFF.

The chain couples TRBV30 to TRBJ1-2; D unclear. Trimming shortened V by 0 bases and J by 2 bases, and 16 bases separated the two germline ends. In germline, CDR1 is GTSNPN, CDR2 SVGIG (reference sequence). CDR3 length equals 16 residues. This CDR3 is CAWSVRFFDGNYGYTF. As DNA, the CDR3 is TGTGCCTGGAGTGTACGGTTCTTTGACGGGAACTATGGCTACACCTTC.

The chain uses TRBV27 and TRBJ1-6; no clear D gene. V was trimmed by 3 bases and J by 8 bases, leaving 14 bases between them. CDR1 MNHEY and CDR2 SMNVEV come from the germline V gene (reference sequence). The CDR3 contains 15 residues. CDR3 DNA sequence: TGTGCCAGCAGTTTGCAGCCTAATCTGTATTCACCCCTCCACTTT. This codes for CASSLQPNLYSPLHF.

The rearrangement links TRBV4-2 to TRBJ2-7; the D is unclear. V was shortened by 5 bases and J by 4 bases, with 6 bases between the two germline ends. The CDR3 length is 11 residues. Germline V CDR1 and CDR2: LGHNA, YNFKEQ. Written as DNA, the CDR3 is TGTGCCAGCAGCTTCCTATACGAGCAGTACTTC. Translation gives CASSFLYEQYF.

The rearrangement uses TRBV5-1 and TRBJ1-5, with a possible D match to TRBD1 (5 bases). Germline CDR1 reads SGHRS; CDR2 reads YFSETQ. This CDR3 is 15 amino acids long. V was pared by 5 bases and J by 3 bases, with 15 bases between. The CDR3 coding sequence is TGCGCCAGCAGTTCCACAGGTGAATACAATCAGCCCCAGCATTTT. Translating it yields CASSSTGEYNQPQHF.

The CDR3 region has the DNA TGTGCCAGCAGCTATTTCAGGGGATTGGCCTACAATGAGCAGTTCTTC. Its translation is CASSYFRGLAYNEQFF. The rearrangement links TRBV7-2 to TRBJ2-1; tentatively, D is TRBD1 (6 bases). The V end was cut by 4 bases, the J end by 2 bases, with 15 bases between. Looked up from germline, CDR1 is SGHTA and CDR2 is FQGNSA. The CDR3 contains 16 residues.

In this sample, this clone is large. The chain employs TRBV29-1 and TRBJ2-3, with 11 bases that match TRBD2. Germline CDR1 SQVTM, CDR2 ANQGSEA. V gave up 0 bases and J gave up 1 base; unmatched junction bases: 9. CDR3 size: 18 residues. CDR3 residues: CSVEDVAGGPGGTDTQYF. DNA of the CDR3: TGCAGCGTTGAAGATGTAGCGGGAGGGCCGGGGGGCACAGATACGCAGTATTTT.

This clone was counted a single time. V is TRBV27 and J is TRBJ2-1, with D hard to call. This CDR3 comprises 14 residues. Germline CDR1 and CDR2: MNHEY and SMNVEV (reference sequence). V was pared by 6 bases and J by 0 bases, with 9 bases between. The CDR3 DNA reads TGTGCCAGCAGCGGAGCGAGCTCCTACAATGAGCAGTTCTTC. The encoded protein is CASSGASSYNEQFF.

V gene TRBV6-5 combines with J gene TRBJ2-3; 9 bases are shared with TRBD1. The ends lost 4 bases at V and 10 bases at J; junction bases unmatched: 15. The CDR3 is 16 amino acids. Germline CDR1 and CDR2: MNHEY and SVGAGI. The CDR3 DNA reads TGTGCCAGCAGTTCAATGGGACAGGGTCCGTTAGGGGCGCAGTATTTT. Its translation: CASSSMGQGPLGAQYF.

The CDR3 sequence is CASSQDRTSGTFSYNEQFF. CDR3 coding DNA: TGTGCCAGCAGCCAAGATAGGACTAGCGGAACTTTCTCCTACAATGAGCAGTTCTTC. This chain joins TRBV4-2 and TRBJ2-1; TRBD2 aligns across 10 bases. Germline V CDR1 and CDR2: LGHNA, YNFKEQ. The V and J ends lost 0 bases and 0 bases, in that order; junction bases with no gene match: 8. The CDR3 covers 19 residues.

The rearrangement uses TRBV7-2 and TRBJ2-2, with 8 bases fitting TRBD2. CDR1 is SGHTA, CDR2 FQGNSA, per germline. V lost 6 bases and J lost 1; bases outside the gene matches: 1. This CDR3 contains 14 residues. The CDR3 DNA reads TGTGCCAGCAGGGCGGGGGGGAACACCGGGGAGCTGTTTTTT. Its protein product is CASRAGGNTGELFF.

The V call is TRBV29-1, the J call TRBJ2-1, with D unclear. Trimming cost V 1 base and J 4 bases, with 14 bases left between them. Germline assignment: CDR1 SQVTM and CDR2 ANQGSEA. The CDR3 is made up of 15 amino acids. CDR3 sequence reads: CSVEGRASSYNEQFF. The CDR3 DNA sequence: TGCAGCGTTGAAGGCAGAGCTTCCTCATACAATGAGCAGTTCTTC.

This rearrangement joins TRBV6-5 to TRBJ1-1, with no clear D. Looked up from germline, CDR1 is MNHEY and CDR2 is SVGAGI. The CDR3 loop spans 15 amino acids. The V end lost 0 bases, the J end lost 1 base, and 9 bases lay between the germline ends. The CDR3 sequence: CASSYSRSSNTEAFF. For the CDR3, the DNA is TGTGCCAGCAGTTACTCGAGGTCGTCGAACACTGAAGCTTTCTTT.

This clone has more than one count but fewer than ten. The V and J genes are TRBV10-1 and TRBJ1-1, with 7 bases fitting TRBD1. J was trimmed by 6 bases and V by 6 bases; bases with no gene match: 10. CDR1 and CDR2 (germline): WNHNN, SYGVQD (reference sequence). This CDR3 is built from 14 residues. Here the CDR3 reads CASSDYDTGAEAFF. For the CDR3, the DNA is TGCGCCAGCAGCGACTACGACACAGGGGCTGAAGCTTTCTTT.

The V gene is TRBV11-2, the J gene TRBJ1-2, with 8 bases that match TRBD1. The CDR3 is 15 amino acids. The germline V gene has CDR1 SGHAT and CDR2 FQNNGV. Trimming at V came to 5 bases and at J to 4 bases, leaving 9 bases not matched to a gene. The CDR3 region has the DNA TGTGCCAGCAGCACCCGGACAGGGAGGCCCTATGGCTACACCTTC. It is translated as CASSTRTGRPYGYTF. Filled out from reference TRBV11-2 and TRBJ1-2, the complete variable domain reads EAGVAQSPRYKIIEKRQSVAFWCNPISGHATLYWYQQILGQGPKLLIQFQNNGVVDDSQLPKDRFSAERLKGVDSTLKIQPAKLEDSAVYLCASSTRTGRPYGYTFGSGTRLTVV.

Here the CDR3 reads CASSAAEQGARGKEKLFF. CDR3 in DNA: TGTGCCAGCAGCGCCGCCGAACAGGGGGCGCGGGGAAAAGAAAAACTGTTTTTT. The gene calls are TRBV7-2 and TRBJ1-4, with 9 bases lining up with TRBD1. This CDR3 region has 18 residues. V was pared by 5 bases and J by 8 bases, with 18 bases of the junction left unmatched. Germline CDR1 SGHTA, CDR2 FQGNSA.

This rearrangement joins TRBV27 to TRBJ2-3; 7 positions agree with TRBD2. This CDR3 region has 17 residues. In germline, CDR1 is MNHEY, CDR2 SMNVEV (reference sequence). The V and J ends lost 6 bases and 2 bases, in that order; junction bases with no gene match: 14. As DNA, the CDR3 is TGTGCCAGCAGCATCTCCCGTAGACTAGCCATCACAGATACGCAGTATTTT. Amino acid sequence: CASSISRRLAITDTQYF.

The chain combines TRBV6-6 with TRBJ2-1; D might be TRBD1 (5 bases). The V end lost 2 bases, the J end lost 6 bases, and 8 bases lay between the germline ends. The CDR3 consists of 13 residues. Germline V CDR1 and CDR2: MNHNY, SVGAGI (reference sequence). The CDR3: CASSYLQGNEQFF. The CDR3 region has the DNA TGTGCCAGCAGTTACCTGCAGGGCAATGAGCAGTTCTTC.

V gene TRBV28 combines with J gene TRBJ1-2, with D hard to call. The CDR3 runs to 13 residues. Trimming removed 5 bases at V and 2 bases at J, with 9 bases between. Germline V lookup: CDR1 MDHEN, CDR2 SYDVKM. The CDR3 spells CASSERINYGYTF. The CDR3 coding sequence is TGTGCCAGCAGTGAGAGGATAAACTATGGCTACACCTTC.